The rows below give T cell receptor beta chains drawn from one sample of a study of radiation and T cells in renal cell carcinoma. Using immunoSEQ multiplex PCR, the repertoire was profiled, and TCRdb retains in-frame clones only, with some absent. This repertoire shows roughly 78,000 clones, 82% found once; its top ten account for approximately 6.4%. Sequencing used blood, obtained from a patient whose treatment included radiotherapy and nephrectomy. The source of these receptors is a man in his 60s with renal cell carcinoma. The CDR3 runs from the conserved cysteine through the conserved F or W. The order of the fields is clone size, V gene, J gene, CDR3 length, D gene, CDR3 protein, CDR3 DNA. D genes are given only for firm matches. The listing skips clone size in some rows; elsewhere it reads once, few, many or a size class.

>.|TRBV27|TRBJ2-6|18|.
CASSLSIPGTSGANVLTF
TGTGCCAGCAGTTTATCGATACCGGGAACCTCTGGGGCCAACGTCCTGACTTTC
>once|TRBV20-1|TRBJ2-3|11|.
CSAPITDTQYF
TGCAGTGCTCCAATAACAGATACGCAGTATTTT
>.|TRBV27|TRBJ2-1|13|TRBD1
CASSLDRGDEQFF
TGTGCCAGCAGTTTAGACAGGGGCGATGAGCAGTTCTTC
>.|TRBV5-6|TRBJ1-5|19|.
CASSLTKRPRTSANQPQHF
TGTGCCAGCAGCCTAACAAAGAGGCCGAGGACGTCTGCAAATCAGCCCCAGCATTTT
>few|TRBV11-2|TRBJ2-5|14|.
CASSLGSGGETQYF
TGTGCCAGCAGCTTAGGGTCGGGCGGGGAGACCCAGTACTTC
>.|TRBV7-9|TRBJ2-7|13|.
CASSFGGPYEQYF
TGTGCCAGCAGCTTCGGGGGCCCCTACGAGCAGTACTTC
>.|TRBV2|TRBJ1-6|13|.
CASREGGNSPLHF
TGTGCCAGCAGGGAAGGGGGGAATTCACCCCTCCACTTT
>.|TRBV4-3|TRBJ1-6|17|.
CASSRSRGRAVDSPLHF
TGCGCCAGCAGCCGGAGTAGGGGCAGGGCCGTGGACTCACCCCTCCACTTT
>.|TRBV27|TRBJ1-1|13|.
CASSLFGNTEAFF
TGTGCCAGCAGCCTGTTTGGGAACACTGAAGCTTTCTTT
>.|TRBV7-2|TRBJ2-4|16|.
CASSSEFNPAKNIQYF
TGTGCCAGCAGCTCAGAATTTAATCCGGCCAAAAACATTCAGTACTTC
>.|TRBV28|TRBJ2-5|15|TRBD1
CASRTTGTGGETQYF
TGTGCCAGCAGGACAACCGGGACAGGAGGGGAGACCCAGTACTTC
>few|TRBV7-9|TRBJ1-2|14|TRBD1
CASSPTGTGEGYTF
TGTGCCAGCAGCCCTACCGGGACAGGGGAAGGCTACACCTTC
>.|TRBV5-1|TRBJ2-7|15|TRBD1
CASSLEGRGLDEQYF
TGCGCCAGCAGCTTGGAAGGCAGGGGGCTCGACGAGCAGTACTTC
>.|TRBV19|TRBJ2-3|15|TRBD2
CASSRLAGVTDTQYF
TGTGCCAGTAGTCGACTAGCGGGAGTCACAGATACGCAGTATTTT
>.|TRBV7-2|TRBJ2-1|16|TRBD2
CASSPWRGGSYNEQFF
TGTGCCAGCAGCCCCTGGCGGGGGGGCTCCTACAATGAGCAGTTCTTC
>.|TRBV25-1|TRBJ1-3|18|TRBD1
CASSELSTGKKSGNTIYF
TGTGCCAGCAGTGAATTATCGACAGGGAAGAAGTCTGGAAACACCATATATTTT
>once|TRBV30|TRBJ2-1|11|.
CAWTQNNEQFF
TGTGCCTGGACCCAGAACAATGAGCAGTTCTTC
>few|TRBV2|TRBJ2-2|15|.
CASSVRTSNTGELFF
TGTGCCAGCAGTGTTAGGACTTCGAACACCGGGGAGCTGTTTTTT
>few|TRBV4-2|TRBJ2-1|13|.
CASSQARHNEQFF
TGTGCCAGCAGCCAAGCCCGCCACAATGAGCAGTTCTTC
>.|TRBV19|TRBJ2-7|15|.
CASSIGTATTYEQYF
TGTGCCAGTAGTATAGGGACGGCTACCACCTACGAGCAGTACTTC
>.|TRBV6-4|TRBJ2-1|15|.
CASSDSSSSYNEQFF
TGTGCCAGCAGTGACTCGAGCTCCTCCTACAATGAGCAGTTCTTC
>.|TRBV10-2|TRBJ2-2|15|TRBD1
CASSQTGGDTGELFF
TGCGCCAGCAGTCAGACAGGGGGGGACACCGGGGAGCTGTTTTTT
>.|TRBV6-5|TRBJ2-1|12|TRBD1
CASSYRTGEQFF
TGTGCCAGCAGTTACCGGACAGGCGAGCAGTTCTTC
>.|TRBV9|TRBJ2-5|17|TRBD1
CASSVGDLTGGWETQYF
TGTGCCAGCAGCGTAGGGGATCTGACAGGGGGCTGGGAGACCCAGTACTTC
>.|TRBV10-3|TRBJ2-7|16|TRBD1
CAISEPGDRGDTEEYF
TGTGCCATCAGTGAGCCCGGGGACAGGGGGGACACGGAGGAGTACTTC
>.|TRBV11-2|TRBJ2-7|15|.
CASSPTWGIPYEQYF
TGTGCCAGCAGCCCTACTTGGGGCATACCCTACGAGCAGTACTTC
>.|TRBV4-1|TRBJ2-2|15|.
CASSPADREGGELFF
TGCGCCAGCAGCCCCGCGGACAGGGAGGGCGGGGAGCTGTTTTTT
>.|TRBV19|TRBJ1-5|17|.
CASSIWRGSGGNQPQHF
TGTGCCAGTAGTATATGGAGGGGTAGTGGGGGGAATCAGCCCCAGCATTTT
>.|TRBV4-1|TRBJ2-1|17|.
CASSQDRWGADYNEQFF
TGCGCCAGCAGCCAAGATCGGTGGGGGGCGGACTACAATGAGCAGTTCTTC